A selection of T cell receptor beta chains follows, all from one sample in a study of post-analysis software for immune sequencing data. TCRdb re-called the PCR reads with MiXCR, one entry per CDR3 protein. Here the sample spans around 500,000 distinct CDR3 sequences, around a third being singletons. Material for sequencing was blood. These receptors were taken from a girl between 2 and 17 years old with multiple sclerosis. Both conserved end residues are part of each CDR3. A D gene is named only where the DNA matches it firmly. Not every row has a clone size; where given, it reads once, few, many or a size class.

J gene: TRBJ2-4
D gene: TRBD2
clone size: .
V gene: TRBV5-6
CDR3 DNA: TGTGCCAGCAGCGCCCGTCCGGGACTAGGGGAGAACATTCAGTACTTC
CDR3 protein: CASSARPGLGENIQYF

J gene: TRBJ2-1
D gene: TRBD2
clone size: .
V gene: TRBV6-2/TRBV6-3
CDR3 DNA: TGTGCCAGCAGCTCCCCACCCCTACATAGCGGGGGGGTTTCCTACAATGAGCAGTTCTTC
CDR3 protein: CASSSPPLHSGGVSYNEQFF

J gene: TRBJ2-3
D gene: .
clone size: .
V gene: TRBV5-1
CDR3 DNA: TGCGCCAGCAGCTTGGAAGGGGTGGGAGATACGCAGTATTTT
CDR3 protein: CASSLEGVGDTQYF

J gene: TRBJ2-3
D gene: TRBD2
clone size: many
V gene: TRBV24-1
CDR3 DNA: TGTGCCACCTCTCAAAGAGGGAGGGCTCTCCGCACAGATACGCAGTATTTT
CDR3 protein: CATSQRGRALRTDTQYF

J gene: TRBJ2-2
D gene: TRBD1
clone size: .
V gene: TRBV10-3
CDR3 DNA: TGTGCCTCCTCTCCGACAGGGGATAGTGTGGAGCTGTTTTTT
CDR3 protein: CASSPTGDSVELFF

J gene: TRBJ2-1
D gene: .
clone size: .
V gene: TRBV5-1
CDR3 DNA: TGCGCCAGCAGCCTTCCTTCGAGCTCCTACAATGAGCAGTTCTTC
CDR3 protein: CASSLPSSSYNEQFF

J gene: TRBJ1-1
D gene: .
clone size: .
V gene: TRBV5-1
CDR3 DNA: TGCGCCAGCACATCGCCGGCAGTGAACACTGAAGCTTTCTTT
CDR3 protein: CASTSPAVNTEAFF

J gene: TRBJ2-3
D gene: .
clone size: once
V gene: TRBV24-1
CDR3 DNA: TGTGCCACCACCCTAGCCCAGGGGAGCACAGATACGCAGTATTTT
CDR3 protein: CATTLAQGSTDTQYF

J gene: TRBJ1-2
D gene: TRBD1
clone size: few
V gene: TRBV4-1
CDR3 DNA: TGCGCCAGCAGCCAAGAGCTCGGACAGGTCTATGGCTACACCTTC
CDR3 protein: CASSQELGQVYGYTF

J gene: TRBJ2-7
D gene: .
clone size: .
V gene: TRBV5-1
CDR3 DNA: TGCGCCAGCAGCTTGAAGGGGGTCGAGCAGTACTTC
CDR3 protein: CASSLKGVEQYF

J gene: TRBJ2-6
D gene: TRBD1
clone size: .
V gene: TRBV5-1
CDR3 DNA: TGCGCCAGCAGGGACAGGGTAACTGGGGCCAACGTCCTGACTTTC
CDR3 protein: CASRDRVTGANVLTF

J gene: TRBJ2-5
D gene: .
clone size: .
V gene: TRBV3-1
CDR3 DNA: TGTGCCAGCAGCCCCTCTACGGGGACCCAGTACTTC
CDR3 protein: CASSPSTGTQYF